The 8 T cell receptor beta chains reported below all come from one sample, sequenced in a study. Cells sorted as Tregs were CD4+, CD25+ and CD127-/low. TCRdb analysed the 5' RACE reads with MiXCR anew, one entry per CDR3 protein. This table holds about 32,000 distinct CDR3 sequences, 20% to 30% found once. Sequenced material: tumor-infiltrating Tregs sorted from the breast tumor. All receptors derive from a female donor with breast cancer.

This chain uses TRBV30 with TRBJ2-1, with D maybe TRBD1 (6 bases). Trimming cost V 8 bases and J 3 bases, with 8 bases left between them. Germline-derived CDR1 and CDR2 are GTSNPN and SVGIG (reference sequence). The CDR3 runs 11 residues. The CDR3 loop reads CARTDYNEQFF. The DNA of the CDR3 is TGTGCCAGGACAGACTACAATGAGCAGTTCTTC.

As regards this clonotype: A much larger clonotype is one base distant, so this may be a read error. V and J are TRBV7-9 and TRBJ1-2; 7 bases align to TRBD1. Germline loops: CDR1 SEHNR, CDR2 FQNEAQ (reference sequence). Unmatched junction bases numbered 5, after V lost 3 bases and J lost 4 bases. The CDR3 consists of 14 residues. DNA for the CDR3: TGTGCCAGCAGCTTTTCTTCAGGGGGCTATGGCTACACCTTC. Translating gives CASSFSSGGYGYTF.

CDR3 sequence reads: CASSLGGHWGEAFF. The CDR3 DNA follows: TGTGCCAGCAGTCTCGGGGGGCATTGGGGAGAAGCTTTCTTT. V is TRBV6-1 and J is TRBJ1-1, with D possibly being TRBD1 (6 bases). Germline CDR1 MNHNS, CDR2 SASEGT. Between the trimmed V and J ends, which lost 5 bases and 8 bases, there was a span of 18 bases. CDR3 length equals 14 residues.

This clonotype was picked up a small number of times. This rearrangement joins TRBV7-3 to TRBJ2-1; 11 nucleotides match TRBD2. Germline V lookup: CDR1 SGHTA, CDR2 FQGTGA. This CDR3 region has 16 residues. The J segment lost 0 bases and the V segment lost 5 bases, leaving 3 bases of the junction unmatched. The CDR3 here is CASSPSGRSSYNEQFF. The DNA of the CDR3 is TGTGCCAGCAGCCCTAGCGGGAGGAGCTCCTACAATGAGCAGTTCTTC.

In this sample, this clonotype turned up many times. The rearrangement uses TRBV29-1 and TRBJ1-2, with 7 bases identical to TRBD1. Germline assignment: CDR1 SQVTM and CDR2 ANQGSEA. Unmatched junction bases numbered 6, after V lost 7 bases and J lost 4 bases. CDR3 length: 12 residues. CDR3 sequence reads: CSGGAGGYGYTF. The CDR3 DNA reads TGCAGCGGGGGAGCAGGGGGCTATGGCTACACCTTC.

CDR3 protein: CASSQDGGLAGFQETQYF. In DNA form, the CDR3 reads TGTGCCAGCAGCCAAGATGGGGGACTAGCGGGTTTCCAAGAGACCCAGTACTTC. J is TRBJ2-5 and V is TRBV3-1, with 12 bases that match TRBD2. Germline CDR1 is LGHDT and CDR2 is YNNKEL (reference sequence). The CDR3 covers 18 residues. The V and J ends lost 0 bases and 1 base, in that order; junction bases with no gene match: 6.

Many counts were recorded for this clonotype. The rearrangement links TRBV7-9 to TRBJ1-3, with 9 bases matching TRBD1. Germline CDR1 SEHNR, CDR2 FQNEAQ (reference sequence). The CDR3 runs to 16 residues. The V segment lost 6 bases and the J segment 6 bases; nucleotides outside the gene matches: 12. The CDR3 DNA is TGTGCCAGCAGTCGTGGTACAGGGGGCACGAAAAACACCATATATTTT. It specifies CASSRGTGGTKNTIYF.

With respect to this clonotype: A read error is possible here, since a much larger clone lies one base away. The chain is built from TRBV9 and TRBJ2-1, with D possibly matching TRBD2 (5 bases). Germline V CDR1 and CDR2: SGDLS, YYNGEE. The CDR3 runs 13 residues. The V end lost 0 bases, the J end lost 4 bases, and 5 bases lay between the germline ends. The DNA of the CDR3 is TGTGCCAGCAGCGTAGGGAGGTACAATGAGCAGTTCTTC. Translated, it gives CASSVGRYNEQFF.